This entry features one TCR beta chain sequence. The table came from immunoSEQ multiplex PCR; TCRdb's copy has only in-frame clones and leaves some out. This table has 160,000 or so clones, around 82% appearing once. These data originate in a study of blood T cell repertoires in COVID-19. Individuals aged roughly 18 to 100 years were recruited from fewer than 30 US areas. V was trimmed by 1 base and J by 0 bases, leaving 19 bases between them. This CDR3 is 19 amino acids long. The germline CDR1 and CDR2 sequences are SGHAT and FQNNGV. The clonotype originates from a man between 40 and 49 years old who had recovered from COVID-19. The V gene is TRBV11-2, the J gene TRBJ2-4; TRBD1 might be the D (6 bases). Material for sequencing was PBMCs or T cells enriched from blood (not recorded which). CDR3 nucleotide sequence: TGTGCCAGCAGCTTAGTCCCTATGACAGGAACACTAGCCAAAAACATTCAGTACTTC. Protein product: CASSLVPMTGTLAKNIQYF.